Detailed here is one T cell receptor (beta chain). CDR3 length: 18 residues. The germline V gene has CDR1 KGHSH and CDR2 LQKENI. V dropped 6 bases and J dropped 6; count of bases not matched to a gene: 20. These data come from a study of blood T cell repertoires in COVID-19. Study at large: Acute-phase and convalescent COVID-19 samples originated in the United States, Italy and Spain. The analysed material was cDNA or gDNA that came from T cells, B-cell-depleted T cells, or PBMCs.

Assignments of participants to cohorts depended upon their own reported clinical history. Authors' processing steps: The authors estimated nucleated cell counts from reference gene primer amplification. Generated by immunoSEQ multiplex PCR, the TCRdb table keeps only in-frame clones and is missing some. The DNA gave D and trimming, while V, J and clone size come from that table. This sample carries under 300,000 clones, approximately 90% of them seen once, and the ten largest clones take 1.2%. The sequencing input was PBMCs or T cells enriched from blood (not recorded which). This chain joins TRBV18 and TRBJ1-1, with TRBD1 identical over 9 bases. This TCR was sampled from a human donor in a cohort exposed to, infected with or recovered from COVID-19 (not recorded which). The donor label of this sample is uncertain. The CDR3 sequence is CASSISGTGSPRWAEAFF. The CDR3 DNA reads as TGTGCCAGCTCCATTAGCGGGACAGGGAGCCCGAGGTGGGCTGAAGCTTTCTTT.